Below, 10 T cell receptor beta chains from the same sample are listed, as sequenced in a study of T cell responses to AZD1222 COVID-19 vaccine listed by TCRdb under 2021. Libraries came from the immunoSEQ multiplex PCR assay. TCRdb carries this immuneACCESS record with in-frame sequences only. Its versions omit some clonotypes, under half of them owing to an unresolved V gene in the studies checked, with the rest unexplained. Across this sample there are approximately 74,000 clones, with 80% to 85% seen only once. The ten most abundant clones make up about 3% of the sample. The label giving this sample's time point can be read as: baseline before first vaccination. The material was peripheral blood, obtained on day 0 of AZD1222 vaccination. These receptors were taken from an adult in good health.

The V gene is TRBV15, the J gene TRBJ1-6, with 8 bases aligning to TRBD1. V dropped 3 bases and J dropped 10; count of bases not matched to a gene: 5. CDR1 is LNHNV and CDR2 is YYDKDF in the germline V gene (reference sequence). This CDR3 spans 14 amino acids. Written as DNA, the CDR3 is TGTGCCACCAGCAGGGACAGGGCCGCATCACCCCTCCACTTT. Protein product: CATSRDRAASPLHF.

The rearrangement joins TRBV5-1 to TRBJ2-7; D unclear. CDR1 is SGHRS, CDR2 YFSETQ, per germline. V was clipped by 0 bases and J by 3 bases, with 7 bases between them. CDR3 length: 13 amino acids. The chain's CDR3 is CASSLDNGYEQYF. As DNA, the CDR3 is TGCGCCAGCAGCTTGGATAACGGCTACGAGCAGTACTTC.

The CDR3 here is CASSLAAGRNTEAFF. The CDR3, as DNA: TGTGCCAGCAGCTTAGCAGCAGGGAGGAACACTGAAGCTTTCTTT. The chain combines TRBV7-2 with TRBJ1-1, with a tentative D call TRBD1 (5 bases). V lost 0 bases and J 1 base, leaving 9 bases between the germline ends. This CDR3 contains 15 residues. Germline V gene sequence: CDR1 SGHTA, CDR2 FQGNSA.

The chain uses TRBV5-4 and TRBJ2-1; 8 bases align to TRBD2. Germline assignment: CDR1 SGHNT and CDR2 YYREEE (reference sequence). The CDR3 consists of 15 residues. J was trimmed by 0 bases and V by 5 bases; bases with no gene match: 4. DNA for the CDR3: TGTGCCAGCAGTCCCGGGACTAGCTCCTACAATGAGCAGTTCTTC. Translating gives CASSPGTSSYNEQFF.

The chain joins TRBV5-4 to TRBJ2-1, with 9 bases fitting TRBD2. Per germline, CDR1 SGHNT and CDR2 YYREEE (reference sequence). CDR3 length: 14 amino acids. With 2 bases clipped from V and 9 bases from J, the junction kept 6 bases outside the gene matches. The CDR3 region has the DNA TGTGCCAGCAGCTTATCTAGCGGGAAGGGTGAGCAGTTCTTC. It translates to CASSLSSGKGEQFF.

V is TRBV27 and J is TRBJ1-4; 9 nucleotides agree with TRBD1. CDR3 length equals 16 residues. In germline, CDR1 is MNHEY, CDR2 SMNVEV (reference sequence). J lost 3 bases, V lost 4 bases, and 6 bases had no gene match. The CDR3 nucleotides read TGTGCCAGCAGTTCCAACAGGGGGCGACCTAATGAAAAACTGTTTTTT. Translated: CASSSNRGRPNEKLFF.

V usage is TRBV5-5 and J usage is TRBJ1-4; D is possibly TRBD1 (6 bases). Trimming took off 2 bases at V and 0 bases at J, with 8 bases between the two ends. Germline lookup yields CDR1 SGHKS and CDR2 YYEKEE (reference sequence). This CDR3 contains 15 residues. The CDR3 nucleotides read TGTGCCAGCAGCTTAGGGGGTGCAACTAATGAAAAACTGTTTTTT. Translated, it gives CASSLGGATNEKLFF. Combining the CDR3 with reference TRBV5-5 and TRBJ1-4 gives the whole variable domain DAGVTQSPTHLIKTRGQQVTLRCSPISGHKSVSWYQQVLGQGPQFIFQYYEKEERGRGNFPDRFSARQFPNYSSELNVNALLLGDSALYLCASSLGGATNEKLFFGSGTQLSVL.

The chain combines TRBV11-2 with TRBJ2-3; 7 bases fit TRBD1. The CDR3 totals 15 residues. Unmatched junction bases numbered 6, after V lost 4 bases and J lost 2 bases. Germline V gene data show CDR1 as SGHAT and CDR2 as FQNNGV. The CDR3 sequence: CASSSADRITDTQYF. The CDR3 nucleotides read TGTGCCAGCAGCTCCGCGGACAGGATCACAGATACGCAGTATTTT.

The chain couples TRBV6-4 to TRBJ1-2; 10 bases are a match to TRBD1. The trim removed 6 bases at V and 0 bases at J, leaving 4 bases unmatched. The germline gives CDR1 MRHNA, CDR2 SNTAGT. This CDR3 region has 15 residues. The CDR3, as DNA: TGTGCCAGCAGGGAAGGGACAGGGGCTAACTATGGCTACACCTTC. This translates into CASREGTGANYGYTF.

For this clone: This same CDR3 is encoded by further DNA sequences in the sample. This sequence joins TRBV25-1 and TRBJ1-1, with 9 bases fitting TRBD1. Germline CDR1 reads MGHDK; CDR2 reads SYGVNS. The J segment lost 4 bases and the V segment lost 8 bases, leaving 8 bases of the junction unmatched. CDR3 length equals 14 residues. This CDR3 is CASSGTGRGTEAFF. The CDR3 DNA sequence: TGTGCCAGCTCGGGGACAGGGCGAGGCACTGAAGCTTTCTTT.